This is a list of T cell receptor beta chains from one sample in a study of identifying expanded T cells in peripheral blood. Clones were read by immunoSEQ multiplex PCR, and TCRdb kept only the in-frame ones, dropping some. The profile shows 84,000 or so clones, approximately 89% of them singletons. Source material: blood. The receptors were sampled from a person aged 18-70 years in good health. Each CDR3 is given with its conserved first and last residue. The D gene is left open where the match is weak. For some rows the clone size is stated as once, few or many, or as a class when expanded; others skip it.

len	abundance	v_gene	d_gene	j_gene	CDR3nt	CDR3aa
11	NA	TRBV30	NA	TRBJ1-1	TGTGCCTGGAGTAAGAACACTGAAGCTTTCTTT	CAWSKNTEAFF
14	NA	TRBV2	TRBD1	TRBJ1-2	TGTGCCAGCAGAAGGGCAGGGGGCTCCTATGGCTACACCTTC	CASRRAGGSYGYTF
14	NA	TRBV10-2	TRBD1	TRBJ2-7	TGCGCCAGCAGTGAGGGGACAGTCTCCTACGAGCAGTACTTC	CASSEGTVSYEQYF
18	NA	TRBV4-2	TRBD2	TRBJ2-4	TGTGCCAGCAGCCAAGCGGGACTAGCGGAGGTGGGGAGTAACATTCAGTACTTC	CASSQAGLAEVGSNIQYF
14	NA	TRBV10-3	NA	TRBJ2-1	TGTGCCATCAGTGAGTCGACAGTCCACAATGAGCAGTTCTTC	CAISESTVHNEQFF
15	few	TRBV7-2	TRBD1	TRBJ1-6	TGTGCCAGCAGCTTATCACAGGGGACTAATTCACCCCTCCACTTT	CASSLSQGTNSPLHF
13	NA	TRBV28	TRBD1	TRBJ2-7	TGTGCCAGCAGGGACAGGCGAACCTACGAGCAGTACTTC	CASRDRRTYEQYF
16	NA	TRBV4-2	TRBD2	TRBJ2-5	TGTGCCAGCAGCCAAAGACTAGCACTTCGAGAAGAGACCCAGTACTTC	CASSQRLALREETQYF
15	NA	TRBV5-1	NA	TRBJ2-1	TGCGCCAGCAGCATAACTAGTGTCGGCATAAATGAGCAGTTCTTC	CASSITSVGINEQFF
13	NA	TRBV28	NA	TRBJ2-5	TGTGCCAGCAGCCCGGGACGTCGGGAGACCCAGTACTTC	CASSPGRRETQYF
15	NA	TRBV18	TRBD1	TRBJ2-7	TGTGCCAGCTCACCCGTCCCGGACAGGACCGCCGAGCAGTACTTC	CASSPVPDRTAEQYF
19	NA	TRBV29-1	TRBD2	TRBJ2-3	TGCAGCGTTAATAATCCGGGACTAGCGGGAGAGGGTGGCACAGATACGCAGTATTTT	CSVNNPGLAGEGGTDTQYF
14	NA	TRBV18	NA	TRBJ1-1	TGTGCCAGCTCAACCAGAGGGGAGGGTGCTGAAGCTTTCTTT	CASSTRGEGAEAFF
16	NA	TRBV4-3	TRBD2	TRBJ2-3	TGCGCCAGCAGCCAAGGGACTAGCGGGGGGACAGATACGCAGTATTTT	CASSQGTSGGTDTQYF
15	NA	TRBV5-6	NA	TRBJ1-1	TGTGCCAGCAGCTTGGCCATGGGGGGTTGGACTGAAGCTTTCTTT	CASSLAMGGWTEAFF
16	NA	TRBV6-1	NA	TRBJ2-2	TGTGCCAGCAGTGGCCCTAGGGGCTCCATTCCCGGGGAGCTGTTTTTT	CASSGPRGSIPGELFF
16	NA	TRBV12-2	NA	TRBJ2-5	NA	CASRLFGGGAQETQYF
17	once	TRBV15	NA	TRBJ1-1	TGTGCCACCAGCAGAGTCACAGGTTCTTACCAGAACACTGAAGCTTTCTTT	CATSRVTGSYQNTEAFF
13	NA	TRBV6-1	NA	TRBJ2-1	TGTGCCAGCAGTGTTGGGGGGTACAATGAGCAGTTCTTC	CASSVGGYNEQFF
12	NA	TRBV29-1	TRBD1	TRBJ2-4	TGCAGCGTTGGGACAGGGCAGGGCATTCAGTACTTC	CSVGTGQGIQYF
13	NA	TRBV27	NA	TRBJ2-5	TGTGCCAGCAGTTTAACCCTAGGCGAGACCCAGTACTTC	CASSLTLGETQYF
18	NA	TRBV4-3	TRBD1	TRBJ2-1	TGCGCCAGCAGCCAAGATCCGATCGGGGACAGACTTGGGAATGAGCAGTTCTTC	CASSQDPIGDRLGNEQFF
13	NA	TRBV11-2	NA	TRBJ2-7	TGTGCCAGCAGCCCCGGACCCAACTACGAGCAGTACTTC	CASSPGPNYEQYF
16	NA	TRBV15	NA	TRBJ2-7	TGTGCCACCAGCAGAGAATTGACAGGTACTACCTACGAGCAGTACTTC	CATSRELTGTTYEQYF
16	NA	TRBV5-4	NA	TRBJ2-2	TGTGCCAGCAGCCGAGTCTCAAGCCGGGACACCGGGGAGCTGTTTTTT	CASSRVSSRDTGELFF
12	NA	TRBV5-6	NA	TRBJ2-7	TGTGCCAGCAGCTTGGCAATGCACGAGCAGTACTTC	CASSLAMHEQYF
15	NA	TRBV27	TRBD1	TRBJ1-4	TGTGCCAGCAGTCCCCAGGGGGCCCTGGCGGAAAAACTGTTTTTT	CASSPQGALAEKLFF
14	once	TRBV6-6	NA	TRBJ1-2	TGTGCCAGCAGTTACTCAGGGCCAGCCCATGGCTACACCTTC	CASSYSGPAHGYTF
14	once	TRBV6-5	NA	TRBJ2-2	TGTGCCAGCATAAGGACAGCGAACACCGGGGAGCTGTTTTTT	CASIRTANTGELFF
16	NA	TRBV7-2	NA	TRBJ1-6	TGTGCCAGCAGCTCCGAGGGCAGTTTCTATAATTCACCCCTCCACTTT	CASSSEGSFYNSPLHF
14	NA	TRBV18	TRBD1	TRBJ2-5	TGTGCCAGCTCCCCAGACAGGGGGAGAGAGACCCAGTACTTC	CASSPDRGRETQYF
15	NA	TRBV18	NA	TRBJ2-2	TGTGCCAGCTCCAGGACCTGGGACACCTTAGAGGAGCTGTTTTTT	CASSRTWDTLEELFF
14	NA	TRBV18	NA	TRBJ1-2	TGTGCCAGCTCACCGGACAGAGCTAACTATGGCTACACCTTC	CASSPDRANYGYTF
16	NA	TRBV6-5	TRBD2	TRBJ2-1	TGTGCCAGCAGTTCCCCCCTAGCGGGGGCCTACAATGAGCAGTTCTTC	CASSSPLAGAYNEQFF
15	NA	TRBV7-2	NA	TRBJ1-1	TGTGCCAGCAGCCCGCGTTTACAGGGAAACACTGAAGCTTTCTTT	CASSPRLQGNTEAFF
13	NA	TRBV29-1	NA	TRBJ2-5	TGCAGCGTTGACGGGCAGGGGGGAGAGACCCAGTACTTC	CSVDGQGGETQYF
14	NA	TRBV18	NA	TRBJ2-7	TGTGCCAGCTCACCGAGAGGGGGTTCCTACGAGCAGTACTTC	CASSPRGGSYEQYF
15	once	TRBV27	TRBD2	TRBJ2-7	TGTGCCAGCAGTCCCCGGACTAGCGGGCCATACGAGCAGTACTTC	CASSPRTSGPYEQYF
16	NA	TRBV6-4	TRBD2	TRBJ2-3	TGTGCCAGCAGTGCGACTAGCGGGGGGCCCACAGATACGCAGTATTTT	CASSATSGGPTDTQYF
17	NA	TRBV18	TRBD1	TRBJ1-4	TGTGCCAGCTCACGGGACAGGGACTCTGCAACTAATGAAAAACTGTTTTTT	CASSRDRDSATNEKLFF
12	NA	TRBV19	NA	TRBJ1-1	TGTGCCACCCGCACAGGGAACACTGAAGCTTTCTTT	CATRTGNTEAFF
14	NA	TRBV5-6	NA	TRBJ2-1	TGTGCCAGCAGCTTTGGTAGCTCCTACAATGAGCAGTTCTTC	CASSFGSSYNEQFF
12	NA	TRBV2	NA	TRBJ2-3	TGTGCCAGCTCCTCGGGAGTAGATACGCAGTATTTT	CASSSGVDTQYF
12	NA	TRBV7-8	TRBD1	TRBJ1-1	TGTGCCAGCAGCCGGGGGACAGGGCACCAGGAGTTT	CASSRGTGHQEF
20	NA	TRBV5-3	TRBD1	TRBJ1-5	TGTGCCAGAAGCCGATTCACTGCAGGACAGGGTACGGGTAACAATCAGCCCCAGCATTTT	CARSRFTAGQGTGNNQPQHF
11	NA	TRBV6-1	NA	TRBJ2-5	TGTGCCAGCAGTACCCAAGAGACCCAGTACTTC	CASSTQETQYF
15	once	TRBV7-2	TRBD1	TRBJ2-7	TGTGCCAGCAGCTGGTTGACAGGGTCAGCCTACGAGCAGTACTTC	CASSWLTGSAYEQYF
14	NA	TRBV6-1	NA	TRBJ2-2	TGTGCCAGCAGTGAATCCCGGTGGGCCGGGGAGCTGTTTTTT	CASSESRWAGELFF